The clone carrying this T cell receptor beta chain was observed a handful of times. The antigen remains unidentified. This CDR3 comprises 17 residues. The data belong to a study of molecular identifiers for immune sequencing clone quantification. Broader study findings: Researchers reportedly could pick up spiked Jurkat TCR RNA from one cell mixed into one million naive cells.

Bulk libraries came from a prior protocol with listed TCR primers. MiXCR was run by TCRdb on the PCR reads, yielding one entry per CDR3 protein. The repertoire holds nearly 55,000 distinct CDR3 sequences, around 33% seen once, with 3.5% to 4% in the top ten. The sample consisted of naive CD8+ T cells from blood, with Jurkat cell RNA spiked in. The sample's subset: FACS-sorted CD8+CD4-CCR7+CD45RA+ naive T cells. This clonotype was obtained from a human donor in good health. Some libraries in this study had Jurkat cell RNA spiked in. This chain connects TRBV21-1 to TRBJ2-2. TRBV21-1 is designated a pseudogene. The CDR3 DNA sequence: TGTGCCAGCAGCAAAGTACACCGGTTCGGGGTCGCCGGGGAGCTGTTTTTT. This gives the protein CASSKVHRFGVAGELFF.